A single sample gave rise to the 6 T cell receptor beta chains below, sequenced in a study of T cell responses to AZD1222 COVID-19 vaccine. TCRdb's copy holds only in-frame clones and misses some; the assay was immunoSEQ multiplex PCR. In the table there are around 100,000 clones, roughly 90% of which are singletons. Sequencing was performed on peripheral blood, taken on day 0 of AZD1222 vaccination. The source of these receptors is an adult in good health.

The rearrangement links TRBV12-3 or TRBV12-4 to TRBJ1-1; no reliable D call. The germline V and J ends were trimmed by 3 bases and 1 base, with 6 bases remaining between them. CDR3 length: 13 amino acids. The CDR3 reads CASSLNRNTEAFF. The CDR3 DNA follows: TGTGCCAGCAGTTTGAATAGGAACACTGAAGCTTTCTTT.

The chain couples TRBV3-1 (or the pseudogene TRBV3-2) to TRBJ2-7, with D maybe TRBD2 (5 bases). The V end lost 0 bases, the J end lost 4 bases, and 7 bases lay between the germline ends. The CDR3 has 13 amino acids. Germline assignment: CDR1 LGHDT and CDR2 YNNKEL (reference sequence). In nucleotides, the CDR3 is TGTGCCAGCAGCCAAGATACGGGGTACGAGCAGTACTTC. Translation gives CASSQDTGYEQYF.

The chain has TRBV27 and TRBJ2-6, with D perhaps matching TRBD2 (5 bases). The CDR3 length is 16 residues. CDR1 is MNHEY, CDR2 SMNVEV, per germline (reference sequence). V was cut by 8 bases and J by 2 bases, with 16 bases left in between. The CDR3 nucleotides are TGTGCCAGCCGTAGGAGATCGGGGACTGGGGCCAACGTCCTGACTTTC. The encoded protein is CASRRRSGTGANVLTF.

The chain has TRBV5-4 and TRBJ2-5; no reliable D call. Trimming shortened V by 0 bases and J by 4 bases, and 10 bases separated the two germline ends. Germline V gene data show CDR1 as SGHNT and CDR2 as YYREEE (reference sequence). The CDR3 extends over 14 amino acids. The CDR3 region has the DNA TGTGCCAGCAGCTTGGCCGGACCGACAGAGACCCAGTACTTC. It yields the protein CASSLAGPTETQYF.

This clone was seen only once. This sequence joins TRBV11-2 and TRBJ1-2, with unresolved D. V lost 0 bases to trimming and J lost 8 bases, with 4 bases between them. The CDR3 loop spans 11 amino acids. CDR1 and CDR2 from the germline V gene are SGHAT and FQNNGV. The CDR3 DNA sequence: TGTGCCAGCAGCTTAGATCTGGGCTACACCTTC. Its translation is CASSLDLGYTF.

The V call is TRBV19, the J call TRBJ2-2; no definite D call. V lost 5 bases and J 2 bases, leaving 9 bases between the germline ends. This CDR3 contains 14 residues. Germline CDR1 and CDR2: LNHDA and SQIVND (reference sequence). The CDR3 DNA reads TGTGCCAGTAGTGTCGGACCCAACACCGGGGAGCTGTTTTTT. Translating gives CASSVGPNTGELFF. Looking up the rest from reference TRBV19 and TRBJ2-2 gives the full variable domain: DGGITQSPKYLFRKEGQNVTLSCEQNLNHDAMYWYRQDPGQGLRLIYYSQIVNDFQKGDIAEGYSVSREKKESFPLTVTSAQKNPTAFYLCASSVGPNTGELFFGEGSRLTVL.